This entry lists 31 T cell receptor beta chains sequenced from one sample in a study of CD8 T cell repertoires and HIV-1 epitope variants. Sequenced by immunoSEQ multiplex PCR; TCRdb stores in-frame clones only, minus some. Among roughly 4,900 clones listed, less than 75% were seen once. Their antigens are not known. What was sequenced was cultured CD8+ T cells derived from PBMCs. The receptors were gathered from a male donor with HIV.

DNA of the CDR3: TGTGCCAGCGCTAAGGAAACAGGGGGCCGACAGACCCAGTACTTC. Its translation is CASAKETGGRQTQYF. The chain recombines TRBV7-8 with TRBJ2-5, with 9 bases lining up with TRBD1. Trimming removed 8 bases from V and 6 bases from J; junction bases left unmatched: 13. This CDR3 is 15 amino acids long. Germline V gives CDR1 SGHVS, CDR2 FQNEAQ.

In its sample, this clone was seen a few times. This sequence joins TRBV27 and TRBJ1-1; no clear D gene. The ends were cut back, 6 bases at V and 1 base at J, with 6 bases in the middle. There are 12 residues in the CDR3. Per the germline V gene, CDR1 is MNHEY and CDR2 is SMNVEV (reference sequence). CDR3: CASRMGNTEAFF. CDR3 sequence (DNA): TGTGCCAGCAGAATGGGGAACACTGAAGCTTTCTTT.

This chain connects TRBV27 to TRBJ2-3, with a possible D match to TRBD2 (5 bases). Germline assignment: CDR1 MNHEY and CDR2 SMNVEV (reference sequence). V lost 2 bases and J 2 bases, leaving 11 bases between the germline ends. The CDR3 has 15 residues. In nucleotides, the CDR3 is TGTGCCAGCAGTTTAGAGGAGGCGGACACAGATACGCAGTATTTT. It yields the protein CASSLEEADTDTQYF.

This clone was seen more than once but under ten times. The rearrangement links TRBV28 to TRBJ2-7, with 8 bases identical to TRBD1. The J segment lost 5 bases and the V segment lost 7 bases, leaving 7 bases of the junction unmatched. The CDR3 covers 13 residues. The germline V gene has CDR1 MDHEN and CDR2 SYDVKM. As DNA, the CDR3 is TGTGCCAGCAAGGACAGGGTAATCAACGAGCAGTACTTC. Translated: CASKDRVINEQYF.

V is TRBV28 and J is TRBJ2-3; tentatively, D is TRBD2 (5 bases). CDR3 size: 18 residues. V shed 3 bases and J shed 4 bases, with 23 bases lying between them. Germline values: CDR1 MDHEN, CDR2 SYDVKM. Written as DNA, the CDR3 is TGTGCCAGCAGTTTGTTGGTGTCCGGCGGAGGAGTCTCAGATACGCAGTATTTT. Its translation: CASSLLVSGGGVSDTQYF.

The V gene is TRBV7-6, the J gene TRBJ1-2, with 7 bases identical to TRBD1. V shed 5 bases, J shed 5 bases, and the junction held 11 bases outside the gene matches. CDR1 is SGHVS, CDR2 FNYEAQ, per germline. The CDR3 sequence is 15 residues long. The CDR3 protein is CASSQTPGTAYGYTF. DNA for the CDR3: TGTGCCAGCAGCCAAACCCCCGGGACAGCTTATGGCTACACCTTC. The full variable domain, with the rest looked up from reference TRBV7-6 and TRBJ1-2, is GAGVSQSPRYKVTKRGQDVALRCDPISGHVSLYWYRQALGQGPEFLTYFNYEAQQDKSGLPNDRFSAERPEGSISTLTIQRTEQRDSAMYRCASSQTPGTAYGYTFGSGTRLTVV.

The V call is TRBV5-5, the J call TRBJ1-2; perhaps TRBD1 as D (5 bases). V was cut by 2 bases and J by 3 bases, with 8 bases left in between. Germline V gene sequence: CDR1 SGHKS, CDR2 YYEKEE (reference sequence). CDR3 length equals 13 residues. CDR3 DNA: TGTGCCAGCAGCTTTCGGGGGGACTATGGCTACACCTTC. Translating it yields CASSFRGDYGYTF.

The chain links TRBV5-1 to TRBJ2-7; 7 bases match TRBD1. Germline V CDR1 and CDR2: SGHRS, YFSETQ. The CDR3 totals 14 residues. Germline trimming cut 2 bases from V and 0 bases from J; bases unmatched to any gene: 2. CDR3 in DNA: TGCGCCAGCAGCTTCTGGGACAGCTCCTACGAGCAGTACTTC. Amino acid sequence: CASSFWDSSYEQYF.

V is TRBV30 and J is TRBJ2-3, with unresolved D. Germline V gene sequence: CDR1 GTSNPN, CDR2 SVGIG (reference sequence). This CDR3 has 13 amino acids. Trimming cost V 6 bases and J 0 bases, with 10 bases left between them. The chain's CDR3 is CACILGSTDTQYF. CDR3 DNA sequence: TGTGCCTGTATTTTAGGCAGCACAGATACGCAGTATTTT. The full variable domain, in which reference TRBV30 and TRBJ2-3 provide the parts outside the CDR3, is SQTIHQWPATLVQPVGSPLSLECTVEGTSNPNLYWYRQAAGRGLQLLFYSVGIGQISSEVPQNLSASRPQDRQFILSSKKLLLSDSGFYLCACILGSTDTQYFGPGTRLTVL.

Only a few counts were recorded for this clone. The CDR3 here is CASSLGGDQPQHF. CDR3 sequence (DNA): TGCGCCAGCAGCTTGGGTGGGGATCAGCCCCAGCATTTT. The V call is TRBV5-1, the J call TRBJ1-5; no firm D call. The CDR3 loop spans 13 amino acids. The germline V gene has CDR1 SGHRS and CDR2 YFSETQ. V lost 0 bases and J 5 bases, leaving 6 bases between the germline ends.

V is TRBV5-5 and J is TRBJ2-1, with 10 bases lining up with TRBD2. The CDR3 extends over 16 amino acids. In germline, CDR1 is SGHKS, CDR2 YYEKEE (reference sequence). J gave up 2 bases and V 4 bases, and 6 bases lay outside the gene matches. The CDR3 DNA is TGTGCCAGCAGCGTAGCGGGAGGCCCCCCCTACAATGAGCAGTTCTTC. Translated: CASSVAGGPPYNEQFF.

The J gene is TRBJ2-7, the V gene TRBV5-6, with 8 bases lining up with TRBD1. Trimming took 4 bases from V and 2 from J; bases not matched to a gene: 5. The CDR3 length is 14 residues. Germline CDR1 SGHDT, CDR2 YYEEEE. As DNA, the CDR3 is TGTGCCAGCAGCCCCGGGACAGGTACCTACGAGCAGTACTTC. Translated: CASSPGTGTYEQYF.

The rearrangement uses TRBV7-2 and TRBJ2-3, with TRBD2 matching over 8 bases. Germline V gene data show CDR1 as SGHTA and CDR2 as FQGNSA. The CDR3 extends over 19 amino acids. V dropped 3 bases and J dropped 2; count of bases not matched to a gene: 16. The CDR3 loop reads CASSFPLGGGTDSTDTQYF. The CDR3 bases are TGTGCCAGCAGCTTCCCACTGGGCGGGGGGACCGACTCCACAGATACGCAGTATTTT. The whole variable domain, filled in from reference TRBV7-2 and TRBJ2-3, reads GAGVSQSPSNKVTEKGKDVELRCDPISGHTALYWYRQSLGQGLEFLIYFQGNSAPDKSGLPSDRFSAERTGGSVSTLTIQRTQQEDSAVYLCASSFPLGGGTDSTDTQYFGPGTRLTVL.

This chain connects TRBV15 to TRBJ1-3; D gene ambiguous. V was shortened by 0 bases and J by 0 bases, with 6 bases between the two germline ends. Germline loops: CDR1 LNHNV, CDR2 YYDKDF (reference sequence). The CDR3 sequence is 15 residues long. CDR3 protein: CATSRDRSSGNTIYF. The CDR3 DNA is TGTGCCACCAGCAGAGACAGGAGCTCTGGAAACACCATATATTTT.

The V and J genes are TRBV11-2 and TRBJ1-2; D is unclear. The CDR3 loop spans 15 amino acids. V was clipped by 10 bases and J by 7 bases, with 25 bases between them. Germline CDR1 and CDR2: SGHAT and FQNNGV. The CDR3 protein is CATTKALGRTGGYTF. The CDR3 DNA sequence: TGTGCCACCACTAAGGCCCTGGGGAGGACGGGTGGCTACACCTTC.

This sequence joins TRBV27 and TRBJ1-1; no clear D. Germline V gene lookup returns CDR1 MNHEY and CDR2 SMNVEV (reference sequence). Trimming took 6 bases from V and 5 from J, leaving 13 bases between them. The CDR3 sequence is 13 residues long. The CDR3 bases are TGTGCCAGCAGCGTCAAGGCAAAAACTGAAGCTTTCTTT. Translation gives CASSVKAKTEAFF.

The CDR3 coding sequence is TGTGCCAGCAGTGCCGGACAGTACTACGAGCAGTACTTC. Protein product: CASSAGQYYEQYF. The chain combines TRBV27 with TRBJ2-7; possible D gene TRBD1, 6 bases. V gave up 5 bases and J gave up 3 bases, with 11 bases separating them. The CDR3 totals 13 residues. Per germline, CDR1 MNHEY and CDR2 SMNVEV (reference sequence).

Regarding this clone: With only one base between it and a far larger clone, this is likely a read error. This specimen includes other DNA sequences encoding the same CDR3. The rearrangement links TRBV5-2 to TRBJ1-2. TRBV5-2 is shown as a pseudogene. The CDR3 covers 16 residues. Here the CDR3 DNA reads TGTGCCAGCAGCCAAGATCCCCCAGACTTGGACTATGGCTACACCTTC. This translates into CASSQDPPDLDYGYTF.

The gene calls are TRBV19 and TRBJ2-2, with D perhaps TRBD2 (6 bases). The CDR3 is 15 residues long. Trimming removed 7 bases from V and 2 bases from J, with 14 bases in between. Germline V CDR1 and CDR2: LNHDA, SQIVND (reference sequence). In DNA, the CDR3 is TGTGCCAGTACTACCGAGGGACTTAACACCGGGGAGCTGTTTTTT. This encodes CASTTEGLNTGELFF.

CDR3 protein: CASSQVSVARTRDNEQFF. The DNA of the CDR3 is TGTGCCAGCAGCCAAGTTTCTGTCGCCAGGACTAGGGACAATGAGCAGTTCTTC. This sequence joins TRBV4-2 and TRBJ2-1; 7 bases agree with TRBD2. Germline V gene sequence: CDR1 LGHNA, CDR2 YNFKEQ. Germline trimming cut 1 base from V and 5 bases from J; bases unmatched to any gene: 14. This CDR3 spans 18 amino acids.

The V and J genes are TRBV11-1 and TRBJ2-1, with 13 bases matching TRBD2. V lost 5 bases, J lost 2 bases, and 9 bases stayed unmatched. The CDR3 is 18 amino acids. Germline V gene sequence: CDR1 SGHAT, CDR2 FQDESV (reference sequence). CDR3 loop: CASSDKTSGGLAYNEQFF. The CDR3 DNA reads TGTGCCAGCAGCGATAAGACTAGCGGGGGGCTCGCCTACAATGAGCAGTTCTTC.

This sequence joins TRBV19 and TRBJ2-7; possibly TRBD1 or TRBD2 for D (5 bases each). Trimming cost V 4 bases and J 9 bases, with 13 bases left between them. The germline gives CDR1 LNHDA, CDR2 SQIVND (reference sequence). This CDR3 is 12 amino acids long. CDR3 coding DNA: TGTGCCAGTAGTACCGTGGGGGTCGGGCAGTACTTC. Protein product: CASSTVGVGQYF.

The count of this clone is one. J is TRBJ2-3 and V is TRBV7-2, with 9 bases fitting TRBD1. CDR1 is SGHTA and CDR2 is FQGNSA in the germline V gene. V lost 1 base, J lost 5 bases, and 10 bases stayed unmatched. The CDR3 has 17 residues. CDR3 in amino acids: CASSLEPGQGLGDTQYF. The DNA for the CDR3 is TGTGCCAGCAGCTTAGAACCGGGACAGGGTTTGGGAGATACGCAGTATTTT.

This chain joins TRBV6-5 and TRBJ2-7; D is ambiguous. This CDR3 has 14 amino acids. Germline V gene sequence: CDR1 MNHEY, CDR2 SVGAGI. The germline V and J ends were trimmed by 2 bases and 2 bases, with 10 bases remaining between them. CDR3: CASSYGPRPYEQYF. The CDR3 DNA reads TGTGCCAGCAGTTACGGTCCCCGCCCCTACGAGCAGTACTTC.

V usage is TRBV7-7 and J usage is TRBJ2-2; 7 bases fit TRBD2. The CDR3 runs to 16 residues. Germline V lookup: CDR1 SSHAT, CDR2 FNYEAQ (reference sequence). The V gene end was trimmed by 4 bases and the J gene end by 1 base; junction bases not matched to a gene: 6. In nucleotides, the CDR3 is TGTGCCAGCAGCTCTTTTCCGGGGGGGAACACCGGGGAGCTGTTTTTT. It translates to CASSSFPGGNTGELFF.

Concerning this clone itself: The junction and the germline gene differ at one end; a read error may be behind it. The J gene is TRBJ1-2, the V gene TRBV4-1, with 7 bases aligning to TRBD1. Per the germline V gene, CDR1 is MGHRA and CDR2 is YSYEKL. The CDR3 loop spans 15 amino acids. This CDR3 reads CASSLGDSGRGGYTF. CDR3 coding DNA: TGTGCCAGCAGCCTAGGGGACAGCGGGAGGGGTGGCTACACCTTC.

The rearrangement joins TRBV5-4 to TRBJ1-3; D unresolved. The germline gives CDR1 SGHNT, CDR2 YYREEE (reference sequence). V was pared by 1 base and J by 4 bases, with 9 bases between. CDR3 length: 14 residues. CDR3 DNA: TGTGCCAGCAGCTTGCCTGACGCCGGAAACACCATATATTTT. Translated: CASSLPDAGNTIYF.

On this clone: At one of its ends the junction is not consistent with the germline gene, which may arise from a read error. The chain couples TRBV28 to TRBJ2-5, with D hard to call. The CDR3 totals 15 residues. CDR1 MDHEN and CDR2 SYDVKM come from the germline V gene. CDR3 bases: TGTGCCAGCAGCCCCCGATCAGACGAACAAGGGACCCAGTACTTC. Protein: CASSPRSDEQGTQYF. The full variable domain, its missing parts supplied by reference TRBV28 and TRBJ2-5, is DVKVTQSSRYLVKRTGEKVFLECVQDMDHENMFWYRQDPGLGLRLIYFSYDVKMKEKGDIPEGYSVSREKKERFSLILESASTNQTSMYLCASSPRSDEQGTQYFGPGTRLLVL.

In DNA form, the CDR3 reads TGTGCCAGCAGTTTACAGGGGGGTATTAGCACAGATACGCAGTATTTT. Encoded protein: CASSLQGGISTDTQYF. V gene TRBV28 combines with J gene TRBJ2-3, with D perhaps TRBD1 (7 bases). Germline V CDR1 and CDR2: MDHEN, SYDVKM. CDR3 size: 16 residues. Trimming took 2 bases from V and 0 from J, leaving 12 bases between them.

This chain uses TRBV11-2 with TRBJ2-7; unclear D gene. Germline V gene sequence: CDR1 SGHAT, CDR2 FQNNGV. The V end lost 1 base, the J end lost 4 bases, and 8 bases lay between the germline ends. The length of the CDR3 is 13 residues. CDR3 region: CASSLVGSYEQYF. In nucleotides, the CDR3 is TGTGCCAGCAGCTTAGTTGGCAGTTACGAGCAGTACTTC.

The chain is built from TRBV5-6 and TRBJ1-1, with D perhaps TRBD1 (5 bases). Per germline, CDR1 SGHDT and CDR2 YYEEEE. The CDR3 is 12 amino acids. V was clipped by 2 bases and J by 3 bases, with 5 bases between them. The DNA of the CDR3 is TGTGCCAGCAGCTTAGGGGACACTGAAGCTTTCTTT. It is translated as CASSLGDTEAFF.